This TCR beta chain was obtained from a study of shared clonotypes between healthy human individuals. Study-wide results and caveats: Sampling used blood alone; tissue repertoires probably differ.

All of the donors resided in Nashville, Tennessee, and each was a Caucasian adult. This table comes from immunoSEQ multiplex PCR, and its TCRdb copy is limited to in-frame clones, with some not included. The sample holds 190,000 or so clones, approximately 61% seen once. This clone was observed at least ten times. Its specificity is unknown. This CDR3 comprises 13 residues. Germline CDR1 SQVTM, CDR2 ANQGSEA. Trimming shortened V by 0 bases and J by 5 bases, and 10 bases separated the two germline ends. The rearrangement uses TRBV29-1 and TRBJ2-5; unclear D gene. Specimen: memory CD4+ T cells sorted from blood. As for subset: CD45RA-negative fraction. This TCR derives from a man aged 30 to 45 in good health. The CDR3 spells CSVEDPPTETQYF. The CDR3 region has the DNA TGCAGCGTTGAAGATCCCCCGACGGAGACCCAGTACTTC.